This passage covers 5 T cell receptor beta chains from one sample sequenced in a study of T cells in women clearing cervical HPV infection. Assay used: immunoSEQ multiplex PCR; TCRdb lists only in-frame clones, some missing. The table lists more than 15,000 clones, with around 15% in the top ten. The sample consisted of blood buffy coat. All receptors come from a woman aged 18 to 75 with a cervical HPV16 infection that either progressed to CIN3+ or cleared (not recorded which).

A note on this clone: At one of its ends the junction is not consistent with the germline gene, which may arise from a read error. The sequenced fragment ends 3 residues before the CDR3 boundary, so the rest is inferred from the germline J gene. This chain uses TRBV28 with TRBJ1-5; D not certain. The CDR3 covers 13 residues. From germline, CDR1 is MDHEN and CDR2 SYDVKM. The CDR3 region is CASSLMGYQPQHF. The CDR3 DNA, read in part, is TGTGCCAGCAGTTTGATGGGCTATCAACCC.

As regards this clone: The sequence runs out 3 residues before the end of the CDR3; the remainder is reconstructed from the germline J gene. V usage is TRBV23-1 and J usage is TRBJ1-1, with 7 bases matching TRBD1. TRBV23-1 is sorted into the ORF group, with uncertain function. CDR3 size: 15 residues. With 4 bases clipped from V and 4 bases from J, the junction kept 9 bases outside the gene matches. Here the CDR3 reads CASSRTGDGSTEAFF. The CDR3 bases that were read are TGCGCCAGCAGTCGCACAGGGGACGGGAGCACTGAA.

Turning to this clone: The CDR3 end falls 3 residues outside the read, so it is completed with the germline J gene. The chain has TRBV7-8 and TRBJ1-1; D gene ambiguous. CDR3 length: 12 residues. Germline CDR1 SGHVS, CDR2 FQNEAQ. The part of the CDR3 DNA that was read is TGTGCCAGCAGCTTAGATAGGGTCGCC. Translating gives CASSLDRVA. The CDR3 reads in full as CASSLDRVAAFF.

The CDR3 sequence is CASSEVWVGQANSPLHF. CDR3 bases read: TGTGCCAGCAGTGAAGTGTGGGTGGGACAGGCTAATTCACCC. The V gene is TRBV6-1, the J gene TRBJ1-6; TRBD1 matches at 8 bases. The read ends 3 residues early relative to the CDR3; the germline J gene fills the gap. The V and J ends lost 1 base and 6 bases, in that order; junction bases with no gene match: 8. Germline lookup yields CDR1 MNHNS and CDR2 SASEGT. The CDR3 is 17 residues long.

Points on this clone: The sequenced fragment ends 3 residues before the CDR3 boundary, so the rest is inferred from the germline J gene. The J gene is TRBJ1-4, the V gene TRBV5-1, with TRBD1 identical over 9 bases. Per the germline V gene, CDR1 is SGHRS and CDR2 is YFSETQ. The CDR3 extends over 16 amino acids. The V segment lost 0 bases and the J segment 8 bases; nucleotides outside the gene matches: 8. The CDR3 reads CASSLGGDRAHEKLFF. CDR3 DNA, as far as it was read: TGCGCCAGCAGCTTGGGAGGGGACAGGGCCCACGAAAAA.